Following are 2 T cell receptor beta chains from one sample sequenced in a study of OX40 agonist ivuxolimab in advanced cancers. Using immunoSEQ multiplex PCR, the repertoire was profiled, and TCRdb retains in-frame clones only, with some absent. The data show some 140,000 clones, about 92% seen once. The source material was CD4+ or CD8+ T cells sorted from blood, sampled in a trial of the OX40 agonist ivuxolimab. Every receptor here comes from an adult with an advanced solid tumor such as melanoma, head and neck, liver or kidney cancer.

This clone appeared a few times. The V and J genes are TRBV4-3 and TRBJ2-7; D is uncertain. Deletions cut 4 bases from V and 6 bases from J, with 19 bases between. Per germline, CDR1 LGHNA and CDR2 YSLEER. This CDR3 comprises 15 residues. The CDR3 spells CASSPFLRTPSEQYF. The CDR3 coding sequence is TGCGCCAGCAGCCCCTTCCTTAGAACCCCATCCGAGCAGTACTTC.

V gene TRBV7-7 combines with J gene TRBJ2-1; D may be TRBD1 (9 bases). Germline CDR1 SSHAT, CDR2 FNYEAQ (reference sequence). The V and J ends lost 5 bases and 7 bases respectively, with 18 bases between them. This CDR3 region has 15 residues. The CDR3 loop reads CASSRGGQGANEQFF. CDR3 bases: TGTGCCAGCAGCCGGGGGGGACAGGGCGCGAATGAGCAGTTCTTC.